This TCR beta chain was profiled in a study of blood T cell repertoires in COVID-19. Study-level background: Donors in the United States, Italy and Spain gave samples during acute or convalescent COVID-19. T cells, B-cell-depleted T cells, or PBMCs provided the cDNA or gDNA that served as material.

In the authors' workflow: Cell counts per sample came from amplifying reference gene primers. This table comes from immunoSEQ multiplex PCR, and its TCRdb copy is limited to in-frame clones, with some not included. V and J calls and clone size follow that table, whereas D and trimming were derived from the DNA. The sample contains 60,000 to 70,000 clones, around 85% of which appear only once. V gave up 4 bases and J gave up 0 bases, with 12 bases separating them. Germline lookup yields CDR1 SGHDN and CDR2 FVKESK. This CDR3 comprises 15 residues. This clonotype was sampled from a man between 45 and 60 years old with acute or convalescent COVID-19. Sequencing was done on a sample of peripheral blood. This chain uses TRBV14 with TRBJ1-2; D is unclear. The CDR3 loop is CASSPGVAANYGYTF. CDR3 DNA: TGTGCCAGCAGCCCGGGAGTAGCTGCTAACTATGGCTACACCTTC.